The 27 T cell receptor beta chains listed next were all sequenced from one sample in a study of vaccination and CD4 T cells after COVID-19. The antigens these receptors bind are not known. Treatment defined: roughly 10-day PBMC culture with coronavirus spike peptide pools or control peptides (ViraFEST assay). Once obtained from cultured CD4+ T cells, the DNA was sequenced using the Oncomine TCR Beta short-read assay. TCRdb reanalysed the PCR reads using MiXCR and keeps one entry per CDR3 protein. Here the sample spans over 5,500 distinct CDR3 sequences, over 60% being singletons. The sequencing sample was made of CD4+ T cells from blood, cultured in vitro. These receptors all come from a human donor who had recovered from COVID-19.

CDR3 protein: CASSPGQYMNTEAFF. DNA of the CDR3: TGTGCCAGCAGCCCGGGACAGTACATGAACACTGAAGCTTTCTTT. The chain carries TRBV7-9 and TRBJ1-1; 7 bases match TRBD1. Germline V gene lookup returns CDR1 SEHNR and CDR2 FQNEAQ (reference sequence). V lost 5 bases and J lost 0; bases outside the gene matches: 6. This CDR3 has 15 amino acids.

This clonotype was counted a few times. The chain has TRBV27 and TRBJ2-2; 8 positions match TRBD1. Losses at the gene ends were 5 bases for V and 6 bases for J; bases not matched to a gene: 11. The CDR3 loop spans 16 amino acids. Germline V gene data show CDR1 as MNHEY and CDR2 as SMNVEV (reference sequence). CDR3 sequence: CASSRSHQGAAGELFF. For the CDR3, the DNA is TGTGCCAGCAGTCGATCCCATCAGGGGGCCGCCGGGGAGCTGTTTTTT.

The table lists this clonotype with a few counts. The chain carries TRBV15 and TRBJ2-7; 7 nucleotides align to TRBD1. The CDR3 consists of 15 residues. J gave up 5 bases and V 3 bases, and 10 bases lay outside the gene matches. Germline CDR1 is LNHNV and CDR2 is YYDKDF (reference sequence). CDR3 protein: CATSRARQGLHEQYF. For the CDR3, the DNA is TGTGCCACCAGCAGGGCCAGACAGGGTTTACACGAGCAGTACTTC. Looking up the rest from reference TRBV15 and TRBJ2-7 gives the full variable domain: DAMVIQNPRYQVTQFGKPVTLSCSQTLNHNVMYWYQQKSSQAPKLLFHYYDKDFNNEADTPDNFQSRRPNTSFCFLDIRSPGLGDTAMYLCATSRARQGLHEQYFGPGTRLTVT.

The gene calls are TRBV5-1 and TRBJ1-2; 11 bases line up with TRBD1. Trimming removed 3 bases from V and 7 bases from J; junction bases left unmatched: 2. The CDR3 loop spans 13 amino acids. Germline V gives CDR1 SGHRS, CDR2 YFSETQ. Here the CDR3 reads CASSWGTGGGYTF. In nucleotides, the CDR3 is TGCGCCAGCAGCTGGGGGACAGGGGGTGGCTACACCTTC. Supplemented by reference TRBV5-1 and TRBJ1-2, the full variable domain reads KAGVTQTPRYLIKTRGQQVTLSCSPISGHRSVSWYQQTPGQGLQFLFEYFSETQRNKGNFPGRFSGRQFSNSRSEMNVSTLELGDSALYLCASSWGTGGGYTFGSGTRLTVV.

The chain employs TRBV28 and TRBJ1-5; D is unclear. Germline CDR1 reads MDHEN; CDR2 reads SYDVKM. The CDR3 extends over 16 amino acids. V was clipped by 7 bases and J by 3 bases, with 19 bases between them. CDR3 residues: CASTTYPTGYNQPQHF. CDR3 bases: TGTGCCAGCACCACGTACCCCACTGGATACAATCAGCCCCAGCATTTT.

The V call is TRBV19, the J call TRBJ1-2; D gene uncertain. Germline V gene sequence: CDR1 LNHDA, CDR2 SQIVND (reference sequence). The CDR3 extends over 12 amino acids. The CDR3 coding sequence is TGTGCTTCAAACCCCGGGAACTATGGCTACACCTTC. Its protein product is CASNPGNYGYTF. Full variable domain (rest looked up from reference TRBV19 and TRBJ1-2): DGGITQSPKYLFRKEGQNVTLSCEQNLNHDAMYWYRQDPGQGLRLIYYSQIVNDFQKGDIAEGYSVSREKKESFPLTVTSAQKNPTAFYLCASNPGNYGYTFGSGTRLTVV.

This clonotype ranks as medium-sized (0.01 to 0.1%). The CDR3 loop is CASSLQGYGYTF. The CDR3, as DNA: TGTGCCAGCAGCCTCCAGGGCTATGGCTACACCTTC. This chain links TRBV12-3 or TRBV12-4 with TRBJ1-2, with a tentative D call TRBD1 (5 bases). The CDR3 sequence is 12 residues long. Between the trimmed V and J ends, which lost 6 bases and 4 bases, there was a span of 9 bases.

For the CDR3, the DNA is TGCAGTGCTATTCAGGTGGGCTATGGCTACACCTTC. Amino acid sequence: CSAIQVGYGYTF. J is TRBJ1-2 and V is TRBV20-1; D uncertain. Trimming removed 4 bases from V and 4 bases from J, with 10 bases in between. CDR3 length: 12 amino acids. Germline V gives CDR1 DFQATT, CDR2 SNEGSKA (reference sequence).

The chain recombines TRBV10-1 with TRBJ1-3; D not resolved. Germline V CDR1 and CDR2: WNHNN, SYGVQD (reference sequence). CDR3 length: 15 residues. V dropped 0 bases and J dropped 0 bases, with 6 bases sitting between them. The CDR3 nucleotides are TGCGCCAGCAGTGAGTCGATGGGCTCTGGAAACACCATATATTTT. It yields the protein CASSESMGSGNTIYF.

V is TRBV24-1 and J is TRBJ2-3, with 11 bases aligning to TRBD1. Germline V gene lookup returns CDR1 KGHDR and CDR2 SFDVKD. The ends lost 2 bases at V and 4 bases at J; junction bases unmatched: 4. This CDR3 has 16 amino acids. CDR3 bases: TGTGCCACCAGTGATTGGGGACAGGGGGGTTCAGATACGCAGTATTTT. Translated: CATSDWGQGGSDTQYF.

This clonotype appeared a few times. The chain couples TRBV7-9 to TRBJ1-2; 10 bases are a match to TRBD1. Germline V gene sequence: CDR1 SEHNR, CDR2 FQNEAQ (reference sequence). Losses at the gene ends were 1 base for V and 2 bases for J; bases not matched to a gene: 4. The CDR3 covers 16 residues. In nucleotides, the CDR3 is TGTGCCAGCAGCTTAGTAGGGACAGGGGCGAACTATGGCTACACCTTC. It codes for CASSLVGTGANYGYTF.

The chain has TRBV7-9 and TRBJ2-5, with no clear D. There are 13 residues in the CDR3. From germline, CDR1 is SEHNR and CDR2 FQNEAQ (reference sequence). Trimming shortened V by 2 bases and J by 3 bases, and 7 bases separated the two germline ends. The CDR3, as DNA: TGTGCCAGCAGCTTATCAAGGGAAGAGACCCAGTACTTC. It codes for CASSLSREETQYF.

V is TRBV2 and J is TRBJ2-7; TRBD2 matches at 13 bases. V gave up 8 bases and J gave up 0 bases; unmatched junction bases: 10. The germline V gene has CDR1 SNHLY and CDR2 FYNNEI. The length of the CDR3 is 17 residues. The CDR3 loop reads CASPGTSGIYYSYEQYF. CDR3 DNA sequence: TGTGCCAGCCCCGGGACTAGCGGGATATATTACTCCTACGAGCAGTACTTC.

The gene calls are TRBV6-1 and TRBJ1-2, with 7 bases matching TRBD1. CDR3 length equals 14 residues. V gave up 8 bases and J gave up 2 bases; unmatched junction bases: 8. From germline, CDR1 is MNHNS and CDR2 SASEGT. The chain's CDR3 is CASLTGWGNYGYTF. The CDR3 DNA sequence: TGTGCCAGCCTGACAGGGTGGGGGAACTATGGCTACACCTTC.

The DNA for the CDR3 is TGTGCCAGCAAAGACAGGGCCCAATCTCCTGGCTACACCTTC. Translation gives CASKDRAQSPGYTF. V gene TRBV27 combines with J gene TRBJ1-2; 7 positions match TRBD1. The germline V gene has CDR1 MNHEY and CDR2 SMNVEV (reference sequence). The CDR3 is 14 amino acids. J was trimmed by 7 bases and V by 7 bases; bases with no gene match: 12.

CDR3 sequence (DNA): TGTGCCAGCAGTCCTCGCGGGGGGACAGGGGGCTATGGCTACACCTTC. Protein: CASSPRGGTGGYGYTF. The gene calls are TRBV6-1 and TRBJ1-2; 11 bases are a match to TRBD1. With V trimmed by 5 bases and J by 4 bases, 9 bases remained unmatched. The CDR3 has 16 residues. Germline V gene data show CDR1 as MNHNS and CDR2 as SASEGT.

This clonotype came up a few times. The chain combines TRBV6-2 or TRBV6-3 with TRBJ1-6; TRBD1 might be the D (5 bases). The V end lost 4 bases, the J end lost 1 base, and 14 bases lay between the germline ends. Germline V gives CDR1 MNHEY, CDR2 SVGEGT. This CDR3 is 17 amino acids long. The CDR3 DNA is TGTGCCAGCAGTTCCGCACCAGGGAGATCCTATAATTCACCCCTCCACTTT. This codes for CASSSAPGRSYNSPLHF.

This clonotype was found once. V usage is TRBV12-5 and J usage is TRBJ1-1; D gene ambiguous. The CDR3 has 14 amino acids. Germline CDR1 and CDR2: LGHNT and FRNRAP. V shed 2 bases and J shed 8 bases, with 15 bases lying between them. The CDR3 DNA follows: TGTGCTAGTGGTTTGCCCATTCGGGTCCAGGAAGCTTTCTTT. Amino acids: CASGLPIRVQEAFF.

This clonotype has a handful of counts. The chain joins TRBV19 to TRBJ2-7; 8 positions match TRBD1. CDR3 length: 15 residues. Germline CDR1 reads LNHDA; CDR2 reads SQIVND (reference sequence). V gave up 3 bases and J gave up 3 bases; unmatched junction bases: 7. DNA of the CDR3: TGTGCCAGTAGTATCTCGGACAGGGCCTTCTACGAGCAGTACTTC. It codes for CASSISDRAFYEQYF.

Remarks on this clonotype: Relative to the germline gene, one junction end is altered; a read error may explain this. The rearrangement joins TRBV19 to TRBJ1-1; possibly TRBD1 for D (5 bases). The CDR3 runs to 15 residues. The germline CDR1 and CDR2 sequences are LNHDA and SQIVND (reference sequence). This CDR3 is CASSVEGRLNTEAFF. The CDR3 DNA reads TGTGCCAGTAGTGTAGAGGGACGGTTGAACACTGAAGCTTTCTTT.

This clonotype appeared a few times. CDR3 DNA: TGTGCCACCCCCCCACAGCGGGAGGAGAATGGGGGGCAGTTCTTC. Amino acids: CATPPQREENGGQFF. V is TRBV2 and J is TRBJ2-1, with 9 nucleotides matching TRBD2. The germline V gene encodes CDR1 SNHLY and CDR2 FYNNEI. The CDR3 consists of 15 residues. The ends lost 10 bases at V and 12 bases at J; junction bases unmatched: 19.

The V gene is TRBV20-1, the J gene TRBJ2-2; D possibly corresponds to TRBD1 (7 bases). Between the trimmed V and J ends, which lost 6 bases and 0 bases, there was a span of 11 bases. This CDR3 spans 14 amino acids. Looked up from germline, CDR1 is DFQATT and CDR2 is SNEGSKA (reference sequence). CDR3 coding DNA: TGCAGTGCCCCCAGGGGGGCGAACACCGGGGAGCTGTTTTTT. It translates to CSAPRGANTGELFF.

The sample holds a few counts of this clonotype. The rearrangement uses TRBV18 and TRBJ1-5; a possible D gene is TRBD1 (6 bases). The CDR3 length is 13 residues. From germline, CDR1 is KGHSH and CDR2 LQKENI. Trimming stripped 6 bases from V and 5 bases from J, with 11 bases between. CDR3 nucleotide sequence: TGTGCCAGCTCCCCTGAGGGGGATCAGCCCCAGCATTTT. Translating gives CASSPEGDQPQHF.

This clonotype was counted between two and nine times. This chain joins TRBV19 and TRBJ1-2, with 11 bases matching TRBD1. V lost 0 bases to trimming and J lost 8 bases; unmatched junction nucleotides: 11. Germline CDR1 is LNHDA and CDR2 is SQIVND (reference sequence). The CDR3 is 17 amino acids. Here the CDR3 DNA reads TGTGCCAGTAGTATAGATTTCGCCGGACAGGGGGCAGGAGGCTACACCTTC. Protein sequence: CASSIDFAGQGAGGYTF. The whole variable domain, remainder taken from reference TRBV19 and TRBJ1-2, is DGGITQSPKYLFRKEGQNVTLSCEQNLNHDAMYWYRQDPGQGLRLIYYSQIVNDFQKGDIAEGYSVSREKKESFPLTVTSAQKNPTAFYLCASSIDFAGQGAGGYTFGSGTRLTVV.

The chain is built from TRBV11-2 and TRBJ2-5, with 9 nucleotides matching TRBD1. Trimming removed 4 bases from V and 4 bases from J; junction bases left unmatched: 7. Germline assignment: CDR1 SGHAT and CDR2 FQNNGV. CDR3 length equals 15 residues. CDR3 sequence (DNA): TGTGCCAGCAGCTCACAGGGGGCCGAGGGAGAGACCCAGTACTTC. It codes for CASSSQGAEGETQYF.

The rearrangement joins TRBV11-2 to TRBJ1-5; TRBD1 matches at 7 bases. V lost 9 bases and J lost 5; bases outside the gene matches: 7. Germline loops: CDR1 SGHAT, CDR2 FQNNGV. CDR3 length equals 13 residues. The DNA for the CDR3 is TGTGCCAGTGGGCGGGACAGATATCAGCCCCAGCATTTT. Its protein product is CASGRDRYQPQHF.

This chain connects TRBV7-6 to TRBJ2-6; the D gene is possibly TRBD1 (6 bases). There are 15 residues in the CDR3. Between the trimmed V and J ends, which lost 4 bases and 4 bases, there was a span of 11 bases. The V gene's germline CDR1 is SGHVS and CDR2 FNYEAQ. This chain's CDR3 is CASSSGEVGANVLTF. CDR3 bases: TGTGCCAGCAGCTCAGGGGAAGTCGGGGCCAACGTCCTGACTTTC.